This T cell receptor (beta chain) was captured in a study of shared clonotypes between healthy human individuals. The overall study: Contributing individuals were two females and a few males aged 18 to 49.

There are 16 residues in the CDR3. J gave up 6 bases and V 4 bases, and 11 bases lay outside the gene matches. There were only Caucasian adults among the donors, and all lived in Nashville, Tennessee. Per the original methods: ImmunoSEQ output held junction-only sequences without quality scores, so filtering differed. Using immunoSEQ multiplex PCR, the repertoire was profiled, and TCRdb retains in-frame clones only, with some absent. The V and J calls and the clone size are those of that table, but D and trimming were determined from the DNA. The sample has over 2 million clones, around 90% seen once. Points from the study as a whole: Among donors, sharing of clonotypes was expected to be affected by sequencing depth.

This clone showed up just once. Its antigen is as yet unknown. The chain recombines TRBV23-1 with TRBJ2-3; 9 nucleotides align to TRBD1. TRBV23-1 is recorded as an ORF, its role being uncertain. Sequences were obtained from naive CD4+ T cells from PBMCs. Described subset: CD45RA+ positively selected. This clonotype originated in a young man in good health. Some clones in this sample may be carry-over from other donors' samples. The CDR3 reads CASSPKTGGGPDTQYF. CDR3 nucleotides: TGCGCCAGCAGTCCGAAGACAGGGGGTGGGCCGGATACGCAGTATTTT.